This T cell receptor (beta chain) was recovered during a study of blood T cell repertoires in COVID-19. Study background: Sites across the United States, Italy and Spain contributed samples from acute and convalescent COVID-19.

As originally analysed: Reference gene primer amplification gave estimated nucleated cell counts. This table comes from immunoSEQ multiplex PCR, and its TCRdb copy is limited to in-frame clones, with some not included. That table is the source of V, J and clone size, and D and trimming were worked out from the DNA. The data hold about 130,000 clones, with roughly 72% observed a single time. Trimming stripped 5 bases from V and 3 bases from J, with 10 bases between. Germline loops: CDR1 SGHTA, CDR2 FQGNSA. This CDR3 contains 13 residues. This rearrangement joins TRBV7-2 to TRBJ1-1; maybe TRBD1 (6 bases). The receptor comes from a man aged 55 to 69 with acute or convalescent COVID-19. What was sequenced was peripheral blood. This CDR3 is CASSTQGYTEAFF. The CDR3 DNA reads TGTGCCAGCAGCACACAGGGTTACACTGAAGCTTTCTTT. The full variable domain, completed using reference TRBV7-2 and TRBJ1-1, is GAGVSQSPSNKVTEKGKDVELRCDPISGHTALYWYRQSLGQGLEFLIYFQGNSAPDKSGLPSDRFSAERTGGSVSTLTIQRTQQEDSAVYLCASSTQGYTEAFFGQGTRLTVV.